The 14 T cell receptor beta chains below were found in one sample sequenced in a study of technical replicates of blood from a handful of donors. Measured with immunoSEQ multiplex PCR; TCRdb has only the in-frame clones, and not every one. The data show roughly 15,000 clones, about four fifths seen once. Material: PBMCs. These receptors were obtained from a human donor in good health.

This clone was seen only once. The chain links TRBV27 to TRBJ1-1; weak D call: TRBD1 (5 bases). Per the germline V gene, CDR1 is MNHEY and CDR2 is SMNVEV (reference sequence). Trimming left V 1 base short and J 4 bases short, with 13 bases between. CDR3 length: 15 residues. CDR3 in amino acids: CASSLLLGRATEAFF. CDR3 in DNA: TGTGCCAGCAGTTTATTGCTGGGCAGGGCCACTGAAGCTTTCTTT.

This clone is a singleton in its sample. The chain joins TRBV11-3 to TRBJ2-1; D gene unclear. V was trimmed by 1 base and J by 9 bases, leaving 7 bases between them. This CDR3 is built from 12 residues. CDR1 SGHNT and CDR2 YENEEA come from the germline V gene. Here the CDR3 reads CASSLGPGEQFF. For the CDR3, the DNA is TGTGCCAGCAGCTTAGGGCCGGGTGAGCAGTTCTTC.

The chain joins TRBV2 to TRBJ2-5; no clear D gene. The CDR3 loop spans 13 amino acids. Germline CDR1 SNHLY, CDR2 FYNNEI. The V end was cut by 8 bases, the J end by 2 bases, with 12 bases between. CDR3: CASRADGQETQYF. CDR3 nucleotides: TGTGCCAGCCGTGCAGACGGGCAAGAGACCCAGTACTTC.

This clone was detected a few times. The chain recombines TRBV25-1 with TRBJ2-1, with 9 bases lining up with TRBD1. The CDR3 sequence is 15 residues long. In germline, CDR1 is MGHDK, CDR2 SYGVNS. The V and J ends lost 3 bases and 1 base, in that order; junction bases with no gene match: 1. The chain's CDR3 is CASSETGGSYNEQFF. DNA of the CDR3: TGTGCCAGCAGTGAGACAGGGGGGTCCTACAATGAGCAGTTCTTC.

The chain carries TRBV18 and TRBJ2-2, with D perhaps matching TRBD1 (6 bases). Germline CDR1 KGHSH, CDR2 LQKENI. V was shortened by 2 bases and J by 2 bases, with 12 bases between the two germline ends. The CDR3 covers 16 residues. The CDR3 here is CASSPRTVTNTGELFF. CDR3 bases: TGTGCCAGCTCACCAAGGACAGTTACCAACACCGGGGAGCTGTTTTTT.

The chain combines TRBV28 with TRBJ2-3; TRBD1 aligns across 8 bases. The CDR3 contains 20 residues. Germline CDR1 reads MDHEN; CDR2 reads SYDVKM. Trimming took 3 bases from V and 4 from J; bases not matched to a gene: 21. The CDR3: CASSFSGQGRSAGTPDTQYF. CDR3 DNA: TGTGCCAGCAGTTTCTCCGGACAGGGTAGGAGCGCCGGGACTCCAGATACGCAGTATTTT. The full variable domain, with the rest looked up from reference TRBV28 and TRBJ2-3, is DVKVTQSSRYLVKRTGEKVFLECVQDMDHENMFWYRQDPGLGLRLIYFSYDVKMKEKGDIPEGYSVSREKKERFSLILESASTNQTSMYLCASSFSGQGRSAGTPDTQYFGPGTRLTVL.

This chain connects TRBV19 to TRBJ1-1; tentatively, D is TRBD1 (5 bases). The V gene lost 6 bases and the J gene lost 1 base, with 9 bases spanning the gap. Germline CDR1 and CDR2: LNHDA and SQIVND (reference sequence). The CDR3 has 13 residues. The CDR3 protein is CASSRGGNTEAFF. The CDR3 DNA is TGTGCCAGTAGCCGGGGGGGGAACACTGAAGCTTTCTTT.

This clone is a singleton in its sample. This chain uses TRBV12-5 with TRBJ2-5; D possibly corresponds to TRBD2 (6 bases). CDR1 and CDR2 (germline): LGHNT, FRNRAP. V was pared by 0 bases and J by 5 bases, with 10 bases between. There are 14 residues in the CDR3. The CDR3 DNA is TGTGCTAGTGGTTTGGTGGGGGGATTGGAGACCCAGTACTTC. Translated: CASGLVGGLETQYF.

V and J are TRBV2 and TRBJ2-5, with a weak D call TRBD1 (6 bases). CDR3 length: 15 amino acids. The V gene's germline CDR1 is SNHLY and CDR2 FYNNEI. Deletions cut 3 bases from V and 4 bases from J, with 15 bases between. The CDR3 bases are TGTGCCAGCAGTGATCTACAGGGCGGATTAGAGACCCAGTACTTC. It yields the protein CASSDLQGGLETQYF.

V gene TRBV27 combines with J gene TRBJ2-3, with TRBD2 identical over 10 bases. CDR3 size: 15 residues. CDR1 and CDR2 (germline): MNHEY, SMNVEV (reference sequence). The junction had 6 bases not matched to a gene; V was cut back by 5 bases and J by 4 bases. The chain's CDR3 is CASSAQREGPDTQYF. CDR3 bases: TGTGCCAGCAGTGCGCAGCGGGAGGGCCCAGATACGCAGTATTTT.

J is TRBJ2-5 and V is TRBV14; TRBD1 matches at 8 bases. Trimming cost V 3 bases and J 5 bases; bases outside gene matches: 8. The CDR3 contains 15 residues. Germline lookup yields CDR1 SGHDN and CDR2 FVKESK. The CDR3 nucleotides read TGTGCCAGCAGCCACTGGGCAGGGGGCGTGGAGACCCAGTACTTC. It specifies CASSHWAGGVETQYF.

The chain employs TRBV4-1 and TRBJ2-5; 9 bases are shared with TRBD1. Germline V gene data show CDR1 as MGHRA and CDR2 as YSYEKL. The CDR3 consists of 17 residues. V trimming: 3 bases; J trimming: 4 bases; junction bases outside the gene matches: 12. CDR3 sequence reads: CASSHHVGTGKGETQYF. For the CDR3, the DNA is TGCGCCAGCAGCCACCATGTCGGGACAGGGAAAGGAGAGACCCAGTACTTC.

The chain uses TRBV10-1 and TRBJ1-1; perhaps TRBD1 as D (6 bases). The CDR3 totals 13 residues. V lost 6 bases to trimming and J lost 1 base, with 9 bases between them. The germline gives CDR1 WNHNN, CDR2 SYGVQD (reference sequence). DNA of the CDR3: TGCGCCAGCAGGGGACAACCGAACACTGAAGCTTTCTTT. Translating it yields CASRGQPNTEAFF.

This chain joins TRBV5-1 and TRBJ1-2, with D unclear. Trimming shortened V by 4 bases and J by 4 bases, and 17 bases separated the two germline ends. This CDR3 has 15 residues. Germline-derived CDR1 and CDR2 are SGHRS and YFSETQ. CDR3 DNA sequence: TGCGCCAGCAGCCCCTCGAGTAGGGCGGGCTATGGCTACACCTTC. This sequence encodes CASSPSSRAGYGYTF.